What follows are 28 T cell receptor beta chains derived from one specimen sequenced in a study of tumor-infiltrating lymphocytes in primary liver carcinoma. Researchers generated TCR beta cDNA from approximately 450 ng of total RNA, relying on a constant-region primer. Amplification in three nested multiplex PCR rounds with slightly modified ARM-PCR gave rise to TCR beta libraries. Amplification in the first two PCR rounds was performed using TRBV1-TRBV30 forward primers and a C-beta reverse primer for about 10 cycles each. TCRdb reanalysed the multiplex PCR reads using MiXCR and keeps one entry per CDR3 protein. The sample has 200,000 or so distinct CDR3 sequences, approximately 65% seen once. The study extracted blood RNA from unsorted whole blood and also extracted germline DNA. Sample: peripheral blood. Every receptor here comes from a woman aged 55-75 years with primary liver carcinoma and hepatitis B virus infection.

With regard to this clonotype: A much larger clone lies one base from this, so it may be a read error. CDR3 nucleotide sequence: TGTGCCAGCAGTTTACCCCCCAGCTACGAGCAGTACTTC. Translation: CASSLPPSYEQYF. The V gene is TRBV6-1, the J gene TRBJ2-7; D is undetermined. Trimming took off 5 bases at V and 3 bases at J, with 11 bases between the two ends. CDR3 length: 13 residues. Germline V lookup: CDR1 MNHNS, CDR2 SASEGT.

This chain uses TRBV5-4 with TRBJ2-7; 11 bases are a match to TRBD2. The CDR3 is made up of 15 amino acids. The germline V gene encodes CDR1 SGHNT and CDR2 YYREEE (reference sequence). V dropped 9 bases and J dropped 5; count of bases not matched to a gene: 13. The CDR3 nucleotides are TGTGCCACAACTAGCGGGGGATGGGGATTCCACGAGCAGTACTTC. Residues: CATTSGGWGFHEQYF. The complete variable domain, with remaining parts taken from reference TRBV5-4 and TRBJ2-7, reads ETGVTQSPTHLIKTRGQQVTLRCSSQSGHNTVSWYQQALGQGPQFIFQYYREEENGRGNFPPRFSGLQFPNYSSELNVNALELDDSALYLCATTSGGWGFHEQYFGPGTRLTVT.

In the case of this clonotype: An end of the junction does not agree with germline; a read error may underlie this. The chain carries TRBV12-3 or TRBV12-4 and TRBJ2-7; 8 bases map to TRBD1. The CDR3 sequence is 15 residues long. The CDR3: CAGSVFGTGLYEQYF. CDR3 coding DNA: TGTGCCGGCAGTGTATTCGGGACAGGTTTATACGAGCAGTACTTC.

There are a few counts of this clonotype. The CDR3 nucleotides read TGTGCCAGCAGTTTCCAGGTGGCTAGTTACGAGCAGTACTTC. Its translation: CASSFQVASYEQYF. The chain carries TRBV12-3 or TRBV12-4 and TRBJ2-7, with no clear D. The CDR3 contains 14 residues. The V end lost 3 bases, the J end lost 4 bases, and 13 bases lay between the germline ends.

Concerning this clonotype itself: This CDR3 is missing its conserved last phenylalanine or tryptophan, likely due to a read error. This chain joins TRBV11-1 and TRBJ2-1; D might be TRBD2 (6 bases). Per germline, CDR1 SGHAT and CDR2 FQDESV (reference sequence). CDR3 length: 17 residues. V gave up 2 bases and J gave up 7 bases, with 21 bases separating them. CDR3 sequence (DNA): TGTGCCAGCAGCTTACCGCTCTTCAACGGGAGTACGAATGAGCAGTTCTCC. It is translated as CASSLPLFNGSTNEQFS.

The chain combines TRBV18 with TRBJ2-7; TRBD1 aligns across 8 bases. The germline CDR1 and CDR2 sequences are KGHSH and LQKENI. The CDR3 is made up of 13 amino acids. V trimming: 8 bases; J trimming: 7 bases; junction bases outside the gene matches: 10. The CDR3 spells CASTQQGASEQYF. In nucleotides, the CDR3 is TGTGCCAGCACACAGCAGGGGGCGAGTGAGCAGTACTTC.

A word on this clonotype: This may come from a read error, since a much larger clone is one base off. The V gene is TRBV28, the J gene TRBJ2-1; D is unresolved. The V and J ends lost 5 bases and 6 bases respectively, with 14 bases between them. Germline V lookup: CDR1 MDHEN, CDR2 SYDVKM. The CDR3 consists of 14 residues. CDR3 sequence reads: CASSPSLGGNEQFF. CDR3 nucleotide sequence: TGTGCCAGCAGTCCATCCCTGGGTGGCAATGAGCAGTTCTTC.

With respect to this clonotype: Just one base apart from a much larger clone, this may be a read error. The chain links TRBV12-3 or TRBV12-4 to TRBJ1-3; D not certain. The CDR3 is 12 amino acids. Between the trimmed V and J ends, which lost 7 bases and 5 bases, there was a span of 9 bases. The CDR3 sequence is CASNTGRNTIYF. CDR3 DNA: TGTGCCAGCAATACGGGCAGAAACACCATATATTTT.

There are many counts of this clonotype. This sequence joins TRBV6-8 and TRBJ2-2; tentatively, D is TRBD1 (5 bases). The CDR3 runs 15 residues. Trimming removed 1 base at V and 6 bases at J, with 12 bases between. Germline CDR1 and CDR2: MNHGY and SAAAGT. CDR3 nucleotides: TGTGCCAGCAGTTACTACAAACCGACAGCCGGGGAGCTGTTTTTT. Translating it yields CASSYYKPTAGELFF.

Concerning this clonotype itself: This sequence may be a read error, since a much larger clone differs from it by one base. This chain uses TRBV6-5 with TRBJ1-5; the D is unclear. This CDR3 has 12 residues. In germline, CDR1 is MNHEY, CDR2 SVGAGI. The CDR3 reads CASAARNQPQRF. CDR3 DNA: TGTGCCAGCGCCGCTAGAAATCAGCCCCAGCGTTTT.

This clonotype was seen only once. This is likely a read error, given that the CDR3 carries no conserved phenylalanine or tryptophan at its end. The chain links TRBV11-2 to TRBJ2-5; 9 bases match TRBD2. Germline V gene lookup returns CDR1 SGHAT and CDR2 FQNNGV. This CDR3 has 20 amino acids. The trim removed 4 bases at V and 1 base at J, leaving 19 bases unmatched. The CDR3, as DNA: TGTGCCAGCAGCTCCCTTGGGCTAGCGGGAACACTTAAGGGCCAAGAGACCCAGTACCTC. Amino acid sequence: CASSSLGLAGTLKGQETQYL.

V usage is TRBV6-5 and J usage is TRBJ2-1; 8 nucleotides line up with TRBD2. Germline-derived CDR1 and CDR2 are MNHEY and SVGAGI. This CDR3 contains 16 residues. Trimming at V came to 5 bases and at J to 9 bases, leaving 15 bases not matched to a gene. CDR3 residues: CASSPPGLEVHVEQFF. The CDR3 coding sequence is TGTGCCAGCAGTCCGCCGGGACTAGAGGTCCACGTTGAGCAGTTCTTC.

Points on this clonotype: A much more abundant neighbour one base away suggests this may be a read error. The V call is TRBV4-1, the J call TRBJ2-3; 11 bases line up with TRBD1. V dropped 4 bases and J dropped 4; count of bases not matched to a gene: 7. Germline V CDR1 and CDR2: MGHRA, YSYEKL. The CDR3 consists of 16 residues. CDR3 sequence reads: CASSPWTGGLSDTQYF. Here the CDR3 DNA reads TGCGCCAGCAGCCCCTGGACAGGGGGCTTGTCAGATACGCAGTATTTT.

About this clonotype: Compared with germline, one end of the junction differs, possibly owing to a read error. The V and J genes are TRBV11-2 and TRBJ2-3, with 7 bases aligning to TRBD2. This CDR3 has 17 amino acids. Germline V lookup: CDR1 SGHAT, CDR2 FQNNGV. The CDR3 DNA reads TGTACCAGCAGCTTAGTGGGACTAATGACTAGCACAGATACGCAGTATTTT. Protein sequence: CTSSLVGLMTSTDTQYF.

As to this clonotype: An end of the junction does not agree with germline; a read error may underlie this. The rearrangement joins TRBV5-1 to TRBJ2-7; the match to TRBD2 covers 9 bases. CDR3 length: 16 amino acids. Germline lookup yields CDR1 SGHRS and CDR2 YFSETQ. CDR3 region: CASSLGLAGLSYGQYF. The CDR3 DNA sequence: TGCGCCAGCAGCCTGGGACTAGCAGGACTCTCCTACGGGCAGTACTTC.

On this clonotype itself: This may arise from a read error, as a much more abundant clone is one base away. The gene calls are TRBV12-3 or TRBV12-4 and TRBJ2-4, with TRBD1 as a possible D gene (5 bases). The CDR3 has 13 amino acids. The CDR3 loop is CASRVGRRNTQYF. The DNA for the CDR3 is TGTGCCAGCCGCGTGGGGCGTAGAAACACTCAGTACTTC.

Regarding this clonotype: A read error may account for a junction end that differs from germline. This chain links TRBV11-2 with TRBJ2-1; D gene unclear. The CDR3 totals 13 residues. The germline V gene encodes CDR1 SGHAT and CDR2 FQNNGV. Here the CDR3 reads CASSWAERYEQFF. In DNA, the CDR3 is TGTGCCAGTAGCTGGGCAGAACGGTATGAGCAGTTCTTC.

A note on this clonotype: The missing conserved phenylalanine or tryptophan at the end of this CDR3 makes a read error likely. The chain links TRBV11-2 to TRBJ2-5, with D possibly TRBD1 on 5 matching bases. The germline V gene encodes CDR1 SGHAT and CDR2 FQNNGV. V was trimmed by 5 bases and J by 4 bases, leaving 14 bases between them. This CDR3 spans 14 amino acids. CDR3 protein: CASSDSLLRETQYL. As DNA, the CDR3 is TGTGCCAGCAGCGACAGTTTACTACGAGAGACCCAGTACCTC.

The chain has TRBV18 and TRBJ2-7; 11 nucleotides align to TRBD2. This CDR3 is 14 amino acids long. Germline trimming cut 6 bases from V and 4 bases from J; bases unmatched to any gene: 5. Germline V gene lookup returns CDR1 KGHSH and CDR2 LQKENI. The CDR3 DNA sequence: TGTGCCAGCTCGTCCGGGACTAGCGGATACGAGCAGTACTTC. Its translation: CASSSGTSGYEQYF.

The gene calls are TRBV11-2 and TRBJ2-7; D gene ambiguous. Looked up from germline, CDR1 is SGHAT and CDR2 is FQNNGV. This CDR3 is 15 amino acids long. The V gene lost 8 bases and the J gene lost 2 bases, with 19 bases spanning the gap. The CDR3 reads CASGHSGSKPYEQYF. CDR3 DNA: TGTGCCAGCGGGCACTCCGGGTCAAAACCCTACGAGCAGTACTTC. The complete variable domain, with remaining parts taken from reference TRBV11-2 and TRBJ2-7, reads EAGVAQSPRYKIIEKRQSVAFWCNPISGHATLYWYQQILGQGPKLLIQFQNNGVVDDSQLPKDRFSAERLKGVDSTLKIQPAKLEDSAVYLCASGHSGSKPYEQYFGPGTRLTVT.

Regarding this clonotype: With a much larger clone just one base away, this may be a read error. This sequence joins TRBV24-1 and TRBJ2-1; 9 nucleotides agree with TRBD2. Germline assignment: CDR1 KGHDR and CDR2 SFDVKD. There are 15 residues in the CDR3. In nucleotides, the CDR3 is TGTGGCACCAGTGAGTCTAGCGGGACCTACAATGAGCAGTTCTTC. Translated: CGTSESSGTYNEQFF.

This clonotype was detected only a few times. The rearrangement links TRBV5-6 to TRBJ2-3, with D perhaps TRBD2 (6 bases). Germline V gives CDR1 SGHDT, CDR2 YYEEEE. This CDR3 has 15 amino acids. With 2 bases removed from V and 6 bases from J, the gap between germline ends came to 16 bases. The chain's CDR3 is CASSFSGSRFDTQYF. The CDR3 nucleotides read TGTGCCAGCAGCTTCTCCGGGAGTCGATTCGATACGCAGTATTTT.

Note on this clonotype: With a much larger clone just one base away, this may be a read error. This chain uses TRBV6-5 with TRBJ1-1; 8 bases line up with TRBD1. The CDR3 loop spans 13 amino acids. The ends lost 7 bases at V and 7 bases at J; junction bases unmatched: 8. In germline, CDR1 is MNHEY, CDR2 SVGAGI. The CDR3 bases are TGTGCCAGCAATATACCAGGACAGGGTGAAGCTTTCTTT. This translates into CASNIPGQGEAFF.

This clonotype was seen a handful of times. V and J are TRBV5-1 and TRBJ2-7, with 9 bases identical to TRBD2. Trimming cost V 0 bases and J 3 bases; bases outside gene matches: 4. CDR3 length equals 15 residues. CDR1 SGHRS and CDR2 YFSETQ come from the germline V gene. CDR3 in amino acids: CASSLVTSGNYEQYF. The CDR3 DNA follows: TGCGCCAGCAGCTTGGTGACTAGCGGCAACTACGAGCAGTACTTC.

This chain connects TRBV28 to TRBJ2-4; 7 bases fit TRBD1. In germline, CDR1 is MDHEN, CDR2 SYDVKM. V trimming: 2 bases; J trimming: 1 base; junction bases outside the gene matches: 2. This CDR3 is 15 amino acids long. The CDR3 nucleotides are TGTGCCAGCAGTTTACGGGACAGTGCCAAAAACATTCAGTACTTC. It specifies CASSLRDSAKNIQYF.

This clonotype was detected once. A much larger clone differs from this one at a single base, so this may be a read error. No conserved phenylalanine or tryptophan ends this CDR3, so it is likely a read error. The chain couples TRBV6-5 to TRBJ1-1; D possibly corresponds to TRBD1 (6 bases). V lost 8 bases, J lost 9 bases, and 19 bases lay in between. The CDR3 extends over 13 amino acids. The germline V gene has CDR1 MNHEY and CDR2 SVGAGI. The CDR3 DNA is TGTGCCAGCTACCCAAGGGGGGGGCGGAAAGCTTTCTCT. It specifies CASYPRGGRKAFS.

This clonotype has a handful of counts. A much larger clone differs from this one at a single base, so this may be a read error. The chain uses TRBV12-3 or TRBV12-4 and TRBJ1-5, with D hard to call. Between the trimmed V and J ends, which lost 8 bases and 9 bases, there was a span of 14 bases. The CDR3 is 12 amino acids. The DNA for the CDR3 is TGTGCCAGCGGTGACCTCTCGCGGCCCCAGCATTTT. The encoded protein is CASGDLSRPQHF.

Only one count was recorded for this clonotype. Compared with germline, one end of the junction differs, possibly owing to a read error. This chain connects TRBV7-9 to TRBJ2-6; 11 bases match TRBD2. The CDR3 length is 16 residues. Per the germline V gene, CDR1 is SEHNR and CDR2 is FQNEAQ (reference sequence). CDR3 DNA: TGTGCCAGCAGCATCGGACTAGCGGGTGGGGCCAACGTCCTGAATTTC. It encodes CASSIGLAGGANVLNF.